Below are 14 T cell receptor beta chains sequenced from a single sample in a study of metastatic and nonmetastatic thyroid tumors. TCRdb re-called clones via MiXCR from the PCR reads. The sample consists of roughly 18,000 clones, about 33% of them appearing once. Every patient underwent thyroid surgery untreated. The sequencing input was tumor tissue. These receptors were collected from a male donor with papillary thyroid cancer or a benign thyroid nodule (not recorded which). Some clones in this sample may be carry-over from other donors' samples.

The count of this clone is one. The same CDR3 also results from other DNA sequences found in this sample. This chain links TRBV7-3 with TRBJ2-7; maybe TRBD1 (8 bases). The CDR3 sequence is 14 residues long. Germline V lookup: CDR1 SGHTA, CDR2 FQGTGA. Trimming took 4 bases from V and 7 from J, leaving 17 bases between them. CDR3 sequence reads: CASSSQGGAREQYF. The CDR3 nucleotides read TGTGCCAGCAGCTCACAGGGGGGGGCCAGGGAGCAGTACTTC. The full variable domain, its missing parts supplied by reference TRBV7-3 and TRBJ2-7, is GAGVSQTPSNKVTEKGKYVELRCDPISGHTALYWYRQSLGQGPEFLIYFQGTGAADDSGLPNDRFFAVRPEGSVSTLKIQRTERGDSAVYLCASSSQGGAREQYFGPGTRLTVT.

This chain links TRBV6-1 with TRBJ2-1; 12 bases match TRBD2. This CDR3 is built from 15 residues. V lost 5 bases and J lost 8; bases outside the gene matches: 7. Germline-derived CDR1 and CDR2 are MNHNS and SASEGT. The CDR3 protein is CASSNLAGGPYEQFF. The CDR3 DNA is TGTGCCAGCAGTAATCTAGCGGGAGGGCCCTATGAGCAGTTCTTC.

The chain employs TRBV7-3 and TRBJ2-2; 10 bases map to TRBD2. J lost 4 bases, V lost 2 bases, and 4 bases had no gene match. Germline assignment: CDR1 SGHTA and CDR2 FQGTGA. This CDR3 has 16 amino acids. The CDR3 is CASSLVAGGLTGELFF. The CDR3 DNA sequence: TGTGCCAGCAGCTTAGTAGCGGGAGGCCTCACCGGGGAGCTGTTTTTT. Full variable domain (missing parts from reference TRBV7-3 and TRBJ2-2): GAGVSQTPSNKVTEKGKYVELRCDPISGHTALYWYRQSLGQGPEFLIYFQGTGAADDSGLPNDRFFAVRPEGSVSTLKIQRTERGDSAVYLCASSLVAGGLTGELFFGEGSRLTVL.

Details on this clone: Compared with germline, one end of the junction differs, possibly owing to a read error. Other DNA sequences in the sample encode the same CDR3. This rearrangement joins TRBV2 to TRBJ2-5; the D gene is possibly TRBD2 (5 bases). This CDR3 is built from 15 residues. Germline assignment: CDR1 SNHLY and CDR2 FYNNEI. The CDR3 DNA reads as TGTGCGAGCATTCTGAGCGGTAGGGTTCGTGAGACCCAGTACTTC. This translates into CASILSGRVRETQYF.

This clone has a count of ten or more. At one end the junction does not follow the germline gene, possibly because of a read error. This sample also contains other DNA sequences that code for the same CDR3. The genes are TRBV6-1 and TRBJ2-1; 11 bases map to TRBD2. The V gene's germline CDR1 is MNHNS and CDR2 SASEGT. The CDR3 has 15 amino acids. The CDR3 sequence: CASSELAGDYNEQFF. The CDR3, as DNA: TGTGCCAGTAGTGAACTAGCGGGGGATTACAATGAGCAGTTCTTC.

This clone appeared a few times. The J gene is TRBJ1-2, the V gene TRBV28; 9 bases line up with TRBD1. Trimming removed 4 bases from V and 8 bases from J; junction bases left unmatched: 8. This CDR3 has 14 amino acids. CDR1 is MDHEN and CDR2 is SYDVKM in the germline V gene. The CDR3 DNA follows: TGTGCCAGCAGTTGTACAGGGGGCGTTGACGGCTACACCTTC. Residues: CASSCTGGVDGYTF.

At least ten counts were recorded for this clone. The CDR3 protein is CANPLRGAEAFF. As DNA, the CDR3 is TGTGCCAACCCGTTGCGGGGGGCTGAAGCTTTCTTT. The rearrangement uses TRBV5-5 and TRBJ1-1; perhaps TRBD1 as D (5 bases). The CDR3 has 12 residues. V was shortened by 9 bases and J by 6 bases, with 15 bases between the two germline ends. Germline V CDR1 and CDR2: SGHKS, YYEKEE (reference sequence).

There are many counts of this clone. The chain uses TRBV29-1 and TRBJ2-3, with D tentatively TRBD1 (5 bases). The CDR3 has 14 amino acids. V dropped 4 bases and J dropped 3 bases, with 14 bases sitting between them. Germline values: CDR1 SQVTM, CDR2 ANQGSEA. CDR3 nucleotides: TGCAGCGTTGGGACAACTGGGCCGACAGATACGCAGTATTTT. Protein sequence: CSVGTTGPTDTQYF.

In its sample, this clone was seen a few times. This chain joins TRBV12-3 or TRBV12-4 and TRBJ1-2, with no clear D. The CDR3 spans 11 residues. Trimming removed 4 bases at V and 3 bases at J, with 3 bases between. Written as DNA, the CDR3 is TGTGCCAGCAGTTCGGACTATGGCTACACCTTC. Translating gives CASSSDYGYTF.

J is TRBJ1-6 and V is TRBV5-4, with 9 bases that match TRBD1. J gave up 8 bases and V 4 bases, and 4 bases lay outside the gene matches. This CDR3 comprises 14 residues. Germline assignment: CDR1 SGHNT and CDR2 YYREEE (reference sequence). The CDR3 nucleotides read TGTGCCAGCAGCCCAGGGACAGGGTATTCACCCCTCCACTTT. Protein product: CASSPGTGYSPLHF. Filled out from reference TRBV5-4 and TRBJ1-6, the complete variable domain reads ETGVTQSPTHLIKTRGQQVTLRCSSQSGHNTVSWYQQALGQGPQFIFQYYREEENGRGNFPPRFSGLQFPNYSSELNVNALELDDSALYLCASSPGTGYSPLHFGNGTRLTVT.

This CDR3 is CASSVGFWVRDGANVLTF. In DNA, the CDR3 is TGTGCCAGCAGTGTAGGGTTTTGGGTTCGGGATGGGGCCAACGTCCTGACTTTC. This chain uses TRBV6-1 with TRBJ2-6; TRBD2 is a possible D gene (5 bases). CDR3 length equals 18 residues. Germline V CDR1 and CDR2: MNHNS, SASEGT. V lost 4 bases and J 3 bases, leaving 19 bases between the germline ends.

The chain links TRBV18 to TRBJ1-1; D gene ambiguous. V lost 2 bases and J 1 base, leaving 8 bases between the germline ends. The CDR3 has 14 amino acids. CDR1 is KGHSH, CDR2 LQKENI, per germline. The CDR3 bases are TGTGCCAGCTCACCAGCGGGCGCGAACACTGAAGCTTTCTTT. It is translated as CASSPAGANTEAFF. Combining the CDR3 with reference TRBV18 and TRBJ1-1 gives the whole variable domain NAGVMQNPRHLVRRRGQEARLRCSPMKGHSHVYWYRQLPEEGLKFMVYLQKENIIDESGMPKERFSAEFPKEGPSILRIQQVVRGDSAAYFCASSPAGANTEAFFGQGTRLTVV.

By proportion, this clone is large (0.1 to 1%). The chain uses TRBV6-1 and TRBJ1-2, with D maybe TRBD1 (5 bases). V lost 10 bases to trimming and J lost 5 bases, with 11 bases between them. Germline CDR1 is MNHNS and CDR2 is SASEGT. The CDR3 runs 11 residues. The CDR3 sequence is CATSGGYGYTF. The CDR3 region has the DNA TGTGCCACCTCCGGGGGTTATGGCTACACCTTC.

The J gene is TRBJ2-3, the V gene TRBV11-2, with D hard to call. This CDR3 comprises 14 residues. Between the trimmed V and J ends, which lost 2 bases and 12 bases, there was a span of 18 bases. The germline CDR1 and CDR2 sequences are SGHAT and FQNNGV. The CDR3 region has the DNA TGTGCCAGCAGCTTAAACGTCTTCCAAGAGACCCAGTATTTT. It encodes CASSLNVFQETQYF.